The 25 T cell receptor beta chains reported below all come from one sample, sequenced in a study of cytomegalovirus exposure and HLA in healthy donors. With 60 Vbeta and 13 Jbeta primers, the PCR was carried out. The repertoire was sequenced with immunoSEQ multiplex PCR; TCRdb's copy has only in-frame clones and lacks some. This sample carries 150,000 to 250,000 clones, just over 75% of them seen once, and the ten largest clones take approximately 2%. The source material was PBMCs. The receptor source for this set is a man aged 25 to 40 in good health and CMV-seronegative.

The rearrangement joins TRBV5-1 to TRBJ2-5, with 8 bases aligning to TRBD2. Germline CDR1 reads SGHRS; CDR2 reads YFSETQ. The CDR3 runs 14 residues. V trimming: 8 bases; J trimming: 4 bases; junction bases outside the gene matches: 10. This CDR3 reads CARERERLRETQYF. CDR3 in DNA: TGCGCCAGAGAGCGGGAGAGGTTGCGAGAGACCCAGTACTTC. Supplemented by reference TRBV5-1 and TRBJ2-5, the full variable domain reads KAGVTQTPRYLIKTRGQQVTLSCSPISGHRSVSWYQQTPGQGLQFLFEYFSETQRNKGNFPGRFSGRQFSNSRSEMNVSTLELGDSALYLCARERERLRETQYFGPGTRLLVL.

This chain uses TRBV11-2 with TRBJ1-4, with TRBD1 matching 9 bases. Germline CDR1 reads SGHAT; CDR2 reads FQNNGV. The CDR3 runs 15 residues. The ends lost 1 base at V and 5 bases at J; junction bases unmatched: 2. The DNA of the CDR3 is TGTGCCAGCAGCTTAGGGGACAGGGTCAATGAAAAACTGTTTTTT. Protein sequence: CASSLGDRVNEKLFF.

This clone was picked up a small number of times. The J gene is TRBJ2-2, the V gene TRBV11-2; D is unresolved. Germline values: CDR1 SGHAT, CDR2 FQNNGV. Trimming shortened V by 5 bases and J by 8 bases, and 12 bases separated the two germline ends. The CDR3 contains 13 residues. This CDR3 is CASSGSGAGELFF. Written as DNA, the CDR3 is TGTGCCAGCAGCGGCTCAGGTGCTGGGGAGCTGTTTTTT.

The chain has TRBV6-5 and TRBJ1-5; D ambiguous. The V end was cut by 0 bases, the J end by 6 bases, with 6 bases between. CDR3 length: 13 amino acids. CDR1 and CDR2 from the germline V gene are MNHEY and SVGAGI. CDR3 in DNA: TGTGCCAGCAGTTACTCACGGTTTCAGCCCCAGCATTTT. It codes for CASSYSRFQPQHF.

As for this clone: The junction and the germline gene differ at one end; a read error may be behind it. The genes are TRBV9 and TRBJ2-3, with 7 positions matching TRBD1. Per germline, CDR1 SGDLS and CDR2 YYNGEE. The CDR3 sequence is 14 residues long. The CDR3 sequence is CASSARDSTDTQYF. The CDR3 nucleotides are TGTGCCAGCAGCGCAAGGGACAGCACGGATACGCAGTATTTT.

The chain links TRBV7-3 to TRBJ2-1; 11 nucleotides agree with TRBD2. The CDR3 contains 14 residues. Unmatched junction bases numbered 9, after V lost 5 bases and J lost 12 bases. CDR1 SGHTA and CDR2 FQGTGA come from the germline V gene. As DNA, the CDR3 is TGTGCCAGCAGCCGAACTAGCGGGAGCGAGCGGCAGTTCTTC. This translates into CASSRTSGSERQFF.

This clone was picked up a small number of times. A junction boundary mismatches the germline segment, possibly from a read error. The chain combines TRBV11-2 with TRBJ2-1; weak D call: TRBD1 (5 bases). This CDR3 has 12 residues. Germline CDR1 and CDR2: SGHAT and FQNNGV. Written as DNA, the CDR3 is TGTGCCAGCAGCTTAGGGGCAGGGTGGTTGATCTTC. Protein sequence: CASSLGAGWLIF.

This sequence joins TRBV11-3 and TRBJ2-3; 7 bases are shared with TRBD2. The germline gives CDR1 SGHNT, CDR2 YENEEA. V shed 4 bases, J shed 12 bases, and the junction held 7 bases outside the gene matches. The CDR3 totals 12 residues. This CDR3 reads CASSSKRDPQYF. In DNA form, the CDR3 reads TGTGCCAGCAGCTCTAAGCGGGATCCCCAGTATTTT. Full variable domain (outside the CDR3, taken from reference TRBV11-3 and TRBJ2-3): EAGVVQSPRYKIIEKKQPVAFWCNPISGHNTLYWYLQNLGQGPELLIRYENEEAVDDSQLPKDRFSAERLKGVDSTLKIQPAELGDSAVYLCASSSKRDPQYFGPGTRLTVL.

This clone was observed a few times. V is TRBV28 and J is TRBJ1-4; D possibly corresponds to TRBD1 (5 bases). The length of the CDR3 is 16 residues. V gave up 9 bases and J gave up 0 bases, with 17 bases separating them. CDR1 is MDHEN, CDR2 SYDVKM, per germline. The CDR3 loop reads CASQVGATATNEKLFF. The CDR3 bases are TGTGCCAGTCAAGTAGGGGCAACCGCAACTAATGAAAAACTGTTTTTT.

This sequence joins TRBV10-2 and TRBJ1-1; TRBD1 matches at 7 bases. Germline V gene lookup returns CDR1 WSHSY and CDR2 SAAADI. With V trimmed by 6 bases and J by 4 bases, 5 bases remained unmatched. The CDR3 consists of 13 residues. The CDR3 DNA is TGCGCCAGCAGCGACCCAGGGGGCACTGAAGCTTTCTTT. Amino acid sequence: CASSDPGGTEAFF.

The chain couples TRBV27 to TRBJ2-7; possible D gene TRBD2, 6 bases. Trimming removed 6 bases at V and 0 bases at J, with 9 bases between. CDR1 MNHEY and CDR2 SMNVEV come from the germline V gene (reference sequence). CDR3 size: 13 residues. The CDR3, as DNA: TGTGCCAGCAGGCGGGGAAGCTCCTACGAGCAGTACTTC. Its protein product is CASRRGSSYEQYF.

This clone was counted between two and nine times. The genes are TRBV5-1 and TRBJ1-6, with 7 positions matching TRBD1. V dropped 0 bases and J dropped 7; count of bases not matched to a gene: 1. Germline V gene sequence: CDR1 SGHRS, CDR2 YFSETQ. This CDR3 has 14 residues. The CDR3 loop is CASSLGDRNSPLHF. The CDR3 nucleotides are TGCGCCAGCAGCTTGGGGGACAGAAATTCACCCCTCCACTTT.

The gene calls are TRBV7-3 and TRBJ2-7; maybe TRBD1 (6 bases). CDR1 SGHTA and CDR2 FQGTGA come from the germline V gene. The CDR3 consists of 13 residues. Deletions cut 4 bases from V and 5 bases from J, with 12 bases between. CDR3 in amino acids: CASSSLTGNEQYF. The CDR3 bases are TGTGCCAGCAGCTCACTTACAGGGAACGAGCAGTACTTC.

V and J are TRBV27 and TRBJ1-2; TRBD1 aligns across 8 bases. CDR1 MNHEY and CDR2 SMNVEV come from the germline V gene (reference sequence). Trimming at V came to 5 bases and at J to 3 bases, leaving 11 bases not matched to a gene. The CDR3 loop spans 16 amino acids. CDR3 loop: CASSRTPQGAHYGYTF. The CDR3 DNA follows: TGTGCCAGCAGTCGAACACCTCAGGGGGCGCACTATGGCTACACCTTC.

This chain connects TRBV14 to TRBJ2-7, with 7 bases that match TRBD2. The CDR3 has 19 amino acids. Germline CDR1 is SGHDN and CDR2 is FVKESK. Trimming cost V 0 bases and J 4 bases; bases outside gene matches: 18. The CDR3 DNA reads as TGTGCCAGCAGCCAAGATGTCTACGGGAGGCCCATTATCAGATACGAGCAGTACTTC. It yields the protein CASSQDVYGRPIIRYEQYF.

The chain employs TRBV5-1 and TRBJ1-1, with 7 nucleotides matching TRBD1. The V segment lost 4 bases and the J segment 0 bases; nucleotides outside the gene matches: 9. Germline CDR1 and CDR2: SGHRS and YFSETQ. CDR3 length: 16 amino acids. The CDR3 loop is CASSPDRALMNTEAFF. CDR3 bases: TGCGCCAGCAGCCCCGACAGGGCCCTTATGAACACTGAAGCTTTCTTT.

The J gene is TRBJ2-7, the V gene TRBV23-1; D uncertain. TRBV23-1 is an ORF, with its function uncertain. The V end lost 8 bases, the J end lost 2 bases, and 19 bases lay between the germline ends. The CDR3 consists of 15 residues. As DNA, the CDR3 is TGCGCCAGCCAGAAGCGTGGCCGGGTGACCTACGAGCAGTACTTC. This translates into CASQKRGRVTYEQYF.

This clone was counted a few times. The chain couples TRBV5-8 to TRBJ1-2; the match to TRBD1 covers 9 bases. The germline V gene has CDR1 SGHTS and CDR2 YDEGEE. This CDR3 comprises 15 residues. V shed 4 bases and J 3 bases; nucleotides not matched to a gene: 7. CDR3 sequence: CASSQTGGKDYGYTF. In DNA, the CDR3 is TGTGCCAGCAGCCAAACAGGGGGCAAAGACTATGGCTACACCTTC.

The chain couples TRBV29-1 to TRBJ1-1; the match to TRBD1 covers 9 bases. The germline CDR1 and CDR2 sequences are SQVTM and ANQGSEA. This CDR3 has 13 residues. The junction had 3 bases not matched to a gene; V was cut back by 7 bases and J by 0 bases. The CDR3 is CSGGQGMNTEAFF. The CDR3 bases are TGCAGCGGGGGACAGGGAATGAACACTGAAGCTTTCTTT.

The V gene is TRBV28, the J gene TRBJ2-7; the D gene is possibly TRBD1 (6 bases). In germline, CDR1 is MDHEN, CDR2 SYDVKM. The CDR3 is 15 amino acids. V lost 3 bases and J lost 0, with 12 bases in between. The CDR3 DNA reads TGTGCCAGCAGTTTTCCAGTGACAGGCTCCTACGAGCAGTACTTC. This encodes CASSFPVTGSYEQYF.

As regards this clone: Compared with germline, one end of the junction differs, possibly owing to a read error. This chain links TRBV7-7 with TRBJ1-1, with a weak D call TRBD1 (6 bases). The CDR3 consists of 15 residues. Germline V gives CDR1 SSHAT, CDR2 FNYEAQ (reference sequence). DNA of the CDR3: TGTGCTAGCAAATTAACAGGGCCGATGAACACTGAAGCTTTCTTT. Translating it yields CASKLTGPMNTEAFF.

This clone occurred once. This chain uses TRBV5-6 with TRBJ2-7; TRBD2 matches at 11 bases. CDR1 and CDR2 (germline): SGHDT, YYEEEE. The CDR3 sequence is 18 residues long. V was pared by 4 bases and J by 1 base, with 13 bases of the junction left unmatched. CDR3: CASSGTGTSGVKSYEQYF. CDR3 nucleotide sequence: TGTGCCAGCAGCGGAACCGGGACTAGCGGAGTGAAATCCTACGAGCAGTACTTC.

This CDR3 reads CASSARTSGGDTQYF. CDR3 coding DNA: TGTGCCAGCAGCGCCCGGACTAGCGGGGGAGATACGCAGTATTTT. This chain joins TRBV11-3 and TRBJ2-3; 13 bases are a match to TRBD2. With 5 bases clipped from V and 5 bases from J, the junction kept 4 bases outside the gene matches. CDR1 is SGHNT, CDR2 YENEEA, per germline. CDR3 length: 15 residues.

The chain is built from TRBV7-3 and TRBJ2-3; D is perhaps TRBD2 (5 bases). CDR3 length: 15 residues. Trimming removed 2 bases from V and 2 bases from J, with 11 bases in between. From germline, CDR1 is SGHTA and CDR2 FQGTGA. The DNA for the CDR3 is TGTGCCAGCAGCTTAGAGGGCGGGCCCACAGATACGCAGTATTTT. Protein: CASSLEGGPTDTQYF.

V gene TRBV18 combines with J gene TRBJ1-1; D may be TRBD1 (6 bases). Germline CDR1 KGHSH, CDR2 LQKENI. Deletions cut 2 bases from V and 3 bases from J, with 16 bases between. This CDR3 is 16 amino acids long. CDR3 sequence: CASSPYSGQSYTEAFF. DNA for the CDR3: TGTGCCAGCTCACCATATTCGGGACAAAGTTACACTGAAGCTTTCTTT. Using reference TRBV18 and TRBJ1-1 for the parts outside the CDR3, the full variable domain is NAGVMQNPRHLVRRRGQEARLRCSPMKGHSHVYWYRQLPEEGLKFMVYLQKENIIDESGMPKERFSAEFPKEGPSILRIQQVVRGDSAAYFCASSPYSGQSYTEAFFGQGTRLTVV.